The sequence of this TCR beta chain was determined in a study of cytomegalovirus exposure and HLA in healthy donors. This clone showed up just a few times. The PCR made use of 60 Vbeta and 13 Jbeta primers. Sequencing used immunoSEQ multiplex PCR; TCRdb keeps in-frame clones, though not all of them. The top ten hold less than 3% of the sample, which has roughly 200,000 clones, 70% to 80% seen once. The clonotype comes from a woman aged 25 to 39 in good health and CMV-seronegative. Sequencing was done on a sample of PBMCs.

The DNA for the CDR3 is TGCAGCGTTGTTGAGCGGGGGAGCGTATTTGAGGGTGAGCAGTTCTTC. Amino acids: CSVVERGSVFEGEQFF. The chain employs TRBV29-1 and TRBJ2-1, with 8 bases matching TRBD2. This CDR3 is 16 amino acids long. Germline CDR1 reads SQVTM; CDR2 reads ANQGSEA. Germline trimming cut 4 bases from V and 9 bases from J; bases unmatched to any gene: 17.